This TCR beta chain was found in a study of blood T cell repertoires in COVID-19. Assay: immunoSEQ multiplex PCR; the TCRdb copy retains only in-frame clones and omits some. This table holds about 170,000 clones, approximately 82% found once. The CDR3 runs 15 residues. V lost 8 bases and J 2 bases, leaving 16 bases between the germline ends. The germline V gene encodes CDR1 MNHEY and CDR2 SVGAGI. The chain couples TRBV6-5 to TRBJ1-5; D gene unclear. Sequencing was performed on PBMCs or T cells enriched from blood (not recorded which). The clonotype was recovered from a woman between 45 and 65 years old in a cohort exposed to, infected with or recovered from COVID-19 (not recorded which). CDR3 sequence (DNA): TGTGCCAGCCCTGCGGTCCTAGAGGGCAATCAGCCCCAGCATTTT. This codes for CASPAVLEGNQPQHF.